These 17 T cell receptor beta chains share one sample of origin, sequenced in a study of blood T cells in healthy people across ages. For the second PCR, which ran for roughly 6 to 11 cycles, a sample-barcoded 5' primer and a J-beta primer mix were used. Using its own MiXCR run on the 5' RACE reads, TCRdb lists one record per CDR3 protein. This repertoire shows about 700,000 distinct CDR3 sequences, about 30% found once; its top ten account for 15% to 17%. The specimen sequenced was blood. Every receptor here comes from a woman of 80 years or more in good health.

There are a few counts of this clonotype. The chain links TRBV7-9 to TRBJ2-5; TRBD1 aligns across 7 bases. After removal of 5 bases from V and 2 bases from J, the junction contained 5 bases not matched to a gene. Germline lookup yields CDR1 SEHNR and CDR2 FQNEAQ (reference sequence). The length of the CDR3 is 14 residues. The CDR3 is CASSNRQGQETQYF. CDR3 DNA: TGTGCCAGCAGCAATAGACAGGGTCAAGAGACCCAGTACTTC.

In this sample, this clonotype turned up many times. This chain joins TRBV25-1 and TRBJ2-3, with 9 bases matching TRBD2. The CDR3 sequence is 15 residues long. From germline, CDR1 is MGHDK and CDR2 SYGVNS. J was trimmed by 0 bases and V by 4 bases; bases with no gene match: 2. The CDR3 protein is CASSATSGSTDTQYF. The CDR3 DNA reads as TGTGCCAGCAGTGCGACTAGCGGAAGCACAGATACGCAGTATTTT.

This clonotype occurred a few times. The chain couples TRBV7-9 to TRBJ1-2; 7 bases align to TRBD1. The CDR3 runs to 16 residues. The germline gives CDR1 SEHNR, CDR2 FQNEAQ (reference sequence). V lost 1 base to trimming and J lost 2 bases; unmatched junction nucleotides: 7. CDR3 residues: CASSLGAGGTNYGYTF. The CDR3 DNA reads as TGTGCCAGCAGCTTAGGGGCAGGGGGGACGAACTATGGCTACACCTTC.

Notes on this clonotype: This may stem from a read error, because a much larger clone lies one nucleotide away. The genes are TRBV3-1 and TRBJ2-1, with D maybe TRBD1 (6 bases). Germline lookup yields CDR1 LGHDT and CDR2 YNNKEL (reference sequence). Between the trimmed V and J ends, which lost 1 base and 13 bases, there was a span of 17 bases. The CDR3 runs to 14 residues. In DNA, the CDR3 is TGTGCCAGCAGCCAAGCCTCACAGGGAGAGACCCAGTTCTTC. As protein: CASSQASQGETQFF.

CDR3 sequence: CASSLLGRFEAFF. The CDR3 DNA sequence: TGTGCCAGCAGTTTATTGGGTCGGTTCGAAGCTTTCTTT. J is TRBJ1-1 and V is TRBV28; no firm D call. Between the trimmed V and J ends, which lost 1 base and 8 bases, there was a span of 11 bases. The CDR3 sequence is 13 residues long. Germline V CDR1 and CDR2: MDHEN, SYDVKM.

This clonotype was seen a few times. J is TRBJ2-7 and V is TRBV6-5; D is unresolved. This CDR3 is 13 amino acids long. The germline V gene has CDR1 MNHEY and CDR2 SVGAGI. The V end lost 0 bases, the J end lost 3 bases, and 6 bases lay between the germline ends. CDR3 region: CASSYSSIYEQYF. For the CDR3, the DNA is TGTGCCAGCAGTTACTCGAGCATCTACGAGCAGTACTTC.

The rearrangement uses TRBV2 and TRBJ2-3, with 8 nucleotides matching TRBD1. The CDR3 sequence is 14 residues long. The junction had 9 bases not matched to a gene; V was cut back by 10 bases and J by 3 bases. Germline V gene lookup returns CDR1 SNHLY and CDR2 FYNNEI. CDR3 in amino acids: CATLPNRGTDTQYF. In nucleotides, the CDR3 is TGTGCCACCTTACCAAACAGGGGGACAGATACGCAGTATTTT.

In this sample, this clonotype turned up many times. This chain connects TRBV28 to TRBJ2-5; 8 bases are shared with TRBD2. The end of the DNA is better explained by TRBJ2-7, so the J call may be wrong. Germline V gives CDR1 MDHEN, CDR2 SYDVKM. This CDR3 contains 14 residues. The CDR3 reads CASRKVGSGGEQYF. Written as DNA, the CDR3 is TGTGCCAGCAGAAAGGTTGGGAGCGGGGGCGAGCAGTACTTC.

This clonotype appeared many times. The V gene is TRBV7-9, the J gene TRBJ2-7; D gene unclear. Trimming took off 0 bases at V and 4 bases at J, with 10 bases between the two ends. This CDR3 contains 14 residues. Germline V CDR1 and CDR2: SEHNR, FQNEAQ (reference sequence). The CDR3 coding sequence is TGTGCCAGCAGCTTAGCGCCCGCCATTTACGAGCAGTACTTC. This encodes CASSLAPAIYEQYF.

This clonotype has a handful of counts. The chain has TRBV7-2 and TRBJ2-1, with 13 bases matching TRBD2. The J call could be wrong; TRBJ2-7 is a better fit for the DNA end. This CDR3 has 19 amino acids. Germline V CDR1 and CDR2: SGHTA, FQGNSA. The CDR3 DNA is TGTGCCAGCAGCCGGACTAGCGGGGGCCCTAGGAGCTCCTACAATGTGCAGTACTTC. Encoded protein: CASSRTSGGPRSSYNVQYF.

This clonotype was counted between two and nine times. A read error may explain this, as a much larger clone is one base away. This chain uses TRBV5-5 with TRBJ2-1; the match to TRBD2 covers 7 bases. Germline CDR1 SGHKS, CDR2 YYEKEE (reference sequence). The CDR3 totals 15 residues. V lost 3 bases, J lost 4 bases, and 7 bases stayed unmatched. CDR3 sequence (DNA): TGTGCCAGCAGCTGGCCGTCTAGCGGATACAATGAGCAGTTCTTC. Amino acids: CASSWPSSGYNEQFF.

On this clonotype itself: An end of the junction does not agree with germline; a read error may underlie this. V is TRBV11-2 and J is TRBJ1-3; no definite D call. Germline CDR1 and CDR2: SGHAT and FQNNGV. CDR3 length: 11 residues. CDR3 bases: TGTGCCAGCAGCTTTGGAAACACCAGATATTTT. It encodes CASSFGNTRYF.

A remark on this clonotype: A much more abundant neighbour one base away suggests this may be a read error. The rearrangement uses TRBV2 and TRBJ2-1, with a possible D match to TRBD1 (6 bases). The CDR3 extends over 13 amino acids. Germline V gives CDR1 SNHLY, CDR2 FYNNEI. Trimming shortened V by 5 bases and J by 9 bases, and 14 bases separated the two germline ends. CDR3 sequence reads: CASSQQGLGEQFF. The CDR3, as DNA: TGTGCCAGCAGTCAACAGGGCCTGGGTGAGCAGTTCTTC.

This clonotype was counted many times. The chain uses TRBV10-2 and TRBJ2-3; D unresolved. V gave up 7 bases and J gave up 0 bases, with 11 bases separating them. Looked up from germline, CDR1 is WSHSY and CDR2 is SAAADI. This CDR3 spans 14 amino acids. The CDR3 DNA reads as TGCGCCAGCAACCCTCTCTCTAGCACAGATACGCAGTATTTT. Translated, it gives CASNPLSSTDTQYF.

Regarding this clonotype: This clone may be a read error of a much larger clone one base away. The chain carries TRBV6-5 and TRBJ1-6; no firm D call. The CDR3 has 14 amino acids. CDR1 is MNHEY, CDR2 SVGAGI, per germline. The CDR3 sequence: CASSSQPYNSPPHF. CDR3 sequence (DNA): TGTGCCAGCAGTTCACAGCCCTATAATTCACCCCCCCACTTT.

Regarding this clonotype: Just one base apart from a much larger clone, this may be a read error. The V call is TRBV28, the J call TRBJ2-5; 8 bases are shared with TRBD1. The CDR3 covers 17 residues. Per germline, CDR1 MDHEN and CDR2 SYDVKM. The J segment lost 2 bases and the V segment lost 1 base, leaving 9 bases of the junction unmatched. The CDR3 reads CASSLLGTGRSQETQYF. The CDR3 nucleotides are TGTGCCAGCAGTTTATTAGGGACAGGCCGGTCTCAAGAGACCCAGTACTTC.

For this clonotype: This may come from a read error, since a much larger clone is one base off. The V gene is TRBV20-1, the J gene TRBJ2-4, with D possibly TRBD2 on 6 matching bases. Germline values: CDR1 DFQATT, CDR2 SNEGSKA (reference sequence). The CDR3 runs 15 residues. V lost 3 bases and J lost 9, with 21 bases in between. CDR3 sequence reads: CSASPLDGLEGIQYF. The DNA of the CDR3 is TGCAGTGCTAGCCCCTTGGACGGACTGGAGGGCATTCAGTACTTC.